This T cell receptor beta chain stems from a study of breast tumors, draining lymph nodes, adjacent tissues. Axillary draining lymph nodes of breast cancer patients supplied the node samples. One entry per CDR3 protein, called by TCRdb with MiXCR from the multiplex PCR reads. This table has around 140,000 distinct CDR3 sequences, approximately 20% appearing once. Broader study findings: Tumors had less TCR diversity than lymph nodes, more than nontumor tissue.

On this clonotype itself: Its antigen is not known.

The TCR originated in a female donor with breast cancer. Some clones in this sample may be carry-over from other donors' samples. Sequencing was performed on axillary lymph node tissue.

The CDR3, as DNA: TGTGCCAGTAGTGATAGTAGGACCGGGGCCAACGTCCTGACTTTC. Amino acids: CASSDSRTGANVLTF. The chain employs TRBV19 and TRBJ2-6; D unresolved. CDR1 and CDR2 from the germline V gene are LNHDA and SQIVND (reference sequence). V dropped 5 bases and J dropped 4 bases, with 12 bases sitting between them. The CDR3 contains 15 residues.